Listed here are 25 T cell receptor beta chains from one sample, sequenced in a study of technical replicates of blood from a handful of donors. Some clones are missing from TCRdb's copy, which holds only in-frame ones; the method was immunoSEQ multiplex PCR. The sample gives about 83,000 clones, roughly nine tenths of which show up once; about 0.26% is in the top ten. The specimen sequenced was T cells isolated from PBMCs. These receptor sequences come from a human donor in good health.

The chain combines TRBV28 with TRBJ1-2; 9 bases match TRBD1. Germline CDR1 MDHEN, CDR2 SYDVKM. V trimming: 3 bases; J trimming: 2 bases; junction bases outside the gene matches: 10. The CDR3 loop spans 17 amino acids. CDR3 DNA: TGTGCCAGCAGTTTGGGGGGACAGGGCTCAGGAAACTATGGCTACACCTTC. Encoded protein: CASSLGGQGSGNYGYTF.

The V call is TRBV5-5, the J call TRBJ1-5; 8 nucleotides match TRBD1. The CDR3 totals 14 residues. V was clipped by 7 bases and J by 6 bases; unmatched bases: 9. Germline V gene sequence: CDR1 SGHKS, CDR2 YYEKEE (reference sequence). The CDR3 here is CASGTPGQGQPQHF. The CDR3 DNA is TGTGCCAGCGGTACGCCAGGACAGGGTCAGCCCCAGCATTTT. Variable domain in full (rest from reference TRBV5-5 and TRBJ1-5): DAGVTQSPTHLIKTRGQQVTLRCSPISGHKSVSWYQQVLGQGPQFIFQYYEKEERGRGNFPDRFSARQFPNYSSELNVNALLLGDSALYLCASGTPGQGQPQHFGDGTRLSIL.

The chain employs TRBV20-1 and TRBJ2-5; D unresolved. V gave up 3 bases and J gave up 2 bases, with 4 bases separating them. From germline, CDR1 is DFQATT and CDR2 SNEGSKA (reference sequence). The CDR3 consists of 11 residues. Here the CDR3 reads CSASRQETQYF. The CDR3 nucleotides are TGCAGTGCTAGTAGACAAGAGACCCAGTACTTC.

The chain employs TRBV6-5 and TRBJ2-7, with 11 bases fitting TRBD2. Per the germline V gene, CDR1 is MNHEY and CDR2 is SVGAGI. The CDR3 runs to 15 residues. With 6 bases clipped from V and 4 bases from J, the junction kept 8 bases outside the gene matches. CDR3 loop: CASRPGLAGPYEQYF. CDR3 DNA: TGTGCCAGCAGACCCGGACTAGCGGGCCCTTACGAGCAGTACTTC.

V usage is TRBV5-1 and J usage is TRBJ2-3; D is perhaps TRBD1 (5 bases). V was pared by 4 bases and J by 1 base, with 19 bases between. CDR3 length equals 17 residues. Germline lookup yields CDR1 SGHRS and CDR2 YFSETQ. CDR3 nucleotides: TGCGCCAGCAGCCTTGACCCTCCAGGGTCGGGCACAGATACGCAGTATTTT. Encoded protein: CASSLDPPGSGTDTQYF.

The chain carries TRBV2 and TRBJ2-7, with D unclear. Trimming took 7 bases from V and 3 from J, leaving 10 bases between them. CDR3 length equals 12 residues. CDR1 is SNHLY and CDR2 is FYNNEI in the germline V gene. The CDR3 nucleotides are TGTGCCAGCACCCCAGGAAGCTACGAGCAGTACTTC. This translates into CASTPGSYEQYF.

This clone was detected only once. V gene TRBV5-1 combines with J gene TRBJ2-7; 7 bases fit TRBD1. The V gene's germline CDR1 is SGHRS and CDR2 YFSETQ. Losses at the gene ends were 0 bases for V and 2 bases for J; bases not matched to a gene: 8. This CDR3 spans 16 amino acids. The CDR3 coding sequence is TGCGCCAGCAGCTTGGGGGGACAGATTAAAACCTACGAGCAGTACTTC. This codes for CASSLGGQIKTYEQYF.

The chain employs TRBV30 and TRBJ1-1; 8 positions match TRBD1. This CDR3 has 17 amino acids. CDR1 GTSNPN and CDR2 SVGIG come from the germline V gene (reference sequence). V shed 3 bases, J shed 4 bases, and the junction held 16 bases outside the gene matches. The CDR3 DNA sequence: TGTGCCTGGAGCGGTGCGGGACAGGCACCCCCCGGCACTGAAGCTTTCTTT. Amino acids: CAWSGAGQAPPGTEAFF.

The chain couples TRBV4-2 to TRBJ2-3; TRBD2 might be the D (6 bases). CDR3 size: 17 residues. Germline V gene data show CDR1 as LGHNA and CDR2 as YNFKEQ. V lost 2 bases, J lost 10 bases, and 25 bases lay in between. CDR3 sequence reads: CASSQPGGLISGVAQYF. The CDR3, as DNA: TGTGCCAGCAGCCAACCCGGGGGACTTATCTCTGGGGTAGCGCAGTATTTT.

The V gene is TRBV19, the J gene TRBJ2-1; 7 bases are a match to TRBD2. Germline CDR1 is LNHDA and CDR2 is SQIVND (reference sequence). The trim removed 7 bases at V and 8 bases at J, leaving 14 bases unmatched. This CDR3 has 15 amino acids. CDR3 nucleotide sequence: TGTGCCAGTACCGAGCGGGCGGGAGCCAGCGATGAGCAGTTCTTC. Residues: CASTERAGASDEQFF.

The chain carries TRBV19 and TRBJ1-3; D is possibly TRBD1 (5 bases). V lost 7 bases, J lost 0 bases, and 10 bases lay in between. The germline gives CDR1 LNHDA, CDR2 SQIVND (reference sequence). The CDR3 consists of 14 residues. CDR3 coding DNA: TGTGCCAGTACCACAGACAGCTCTGGAAACACCATATATTTT. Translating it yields CASTTDSSGNTIYF.

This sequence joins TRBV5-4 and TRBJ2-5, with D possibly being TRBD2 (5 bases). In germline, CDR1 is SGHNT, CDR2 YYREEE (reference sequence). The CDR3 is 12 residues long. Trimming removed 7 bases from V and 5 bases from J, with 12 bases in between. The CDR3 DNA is TGTGCCAGCGGTGAGGGTCCTGAGACCCAGTACTTC. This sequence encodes CASGEGPETQYF.

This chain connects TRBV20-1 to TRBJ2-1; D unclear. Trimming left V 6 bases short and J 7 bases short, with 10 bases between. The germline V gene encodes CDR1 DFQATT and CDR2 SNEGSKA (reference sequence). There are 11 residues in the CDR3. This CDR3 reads CSAPTRNEQFF. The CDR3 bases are TGCAGTGCCCCGACGCGGAATGAGCAGTTCTTC.

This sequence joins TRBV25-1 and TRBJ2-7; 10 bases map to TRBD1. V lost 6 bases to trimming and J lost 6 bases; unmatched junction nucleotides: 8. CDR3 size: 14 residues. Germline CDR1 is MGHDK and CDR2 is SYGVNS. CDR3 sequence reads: CASSERDRGGEQYF. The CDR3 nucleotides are TGTGCCAGCAGCGAAAGGGACAGGGGTGGCGAGCAGTACTTC.

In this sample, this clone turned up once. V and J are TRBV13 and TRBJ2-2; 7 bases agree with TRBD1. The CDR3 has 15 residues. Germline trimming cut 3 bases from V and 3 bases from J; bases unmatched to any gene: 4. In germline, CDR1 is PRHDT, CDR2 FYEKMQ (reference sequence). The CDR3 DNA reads TGTGCCAGCAGCTTCTTCGACAGGGACACCGGGGAGCTGTTTTTT. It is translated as CASSFFDRDTGELFF.

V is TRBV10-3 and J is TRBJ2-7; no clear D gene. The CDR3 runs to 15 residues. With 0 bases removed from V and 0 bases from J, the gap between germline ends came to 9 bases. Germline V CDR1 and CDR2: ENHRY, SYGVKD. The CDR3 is CAISESLQSSYEQYF. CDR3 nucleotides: TGTGCCATCAGTGAGTCTTTACAGAGCTCCTACGAGCAGTACTTC.

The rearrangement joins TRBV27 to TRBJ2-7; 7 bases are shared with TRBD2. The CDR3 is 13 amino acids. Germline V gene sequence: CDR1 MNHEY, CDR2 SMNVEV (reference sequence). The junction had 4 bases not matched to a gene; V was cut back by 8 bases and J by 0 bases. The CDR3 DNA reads TGTGCCAGCCGGATAGCGGGCTCCTACGAGCAGTACTTC. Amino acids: CASRIAGSYEQYF.

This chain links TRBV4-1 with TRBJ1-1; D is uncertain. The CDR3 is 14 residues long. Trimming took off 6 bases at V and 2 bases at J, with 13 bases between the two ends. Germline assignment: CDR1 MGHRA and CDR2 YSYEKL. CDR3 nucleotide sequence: TGCGCCAGCAGGACTTCGGGAACAAACACTGAAGCTTTCTTT. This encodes CASRTSGTNTEAFF.

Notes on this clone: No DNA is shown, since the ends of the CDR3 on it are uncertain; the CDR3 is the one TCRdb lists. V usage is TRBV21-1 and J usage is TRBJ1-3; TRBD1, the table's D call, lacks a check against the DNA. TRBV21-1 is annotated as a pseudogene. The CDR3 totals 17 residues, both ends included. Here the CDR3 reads CASSNLWGRGSGNTIYF.

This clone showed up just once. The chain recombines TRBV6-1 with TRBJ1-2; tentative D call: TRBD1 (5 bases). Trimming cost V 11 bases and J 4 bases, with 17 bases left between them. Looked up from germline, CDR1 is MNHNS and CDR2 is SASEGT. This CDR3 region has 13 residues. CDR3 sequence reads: CASSPTVLYGYTF. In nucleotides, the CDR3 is TGTGCCTCCTCACCGACAGTCCTCTATGGCTACACCTTC.

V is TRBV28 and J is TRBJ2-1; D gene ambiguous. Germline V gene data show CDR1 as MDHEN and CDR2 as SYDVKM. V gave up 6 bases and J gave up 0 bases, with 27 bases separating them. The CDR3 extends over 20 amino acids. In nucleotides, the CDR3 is TGTGCCAGCAGACCCCGAGCTCAATCAAAGTCCCTGAGCTCCTACAATGAGCAGTTCTTC. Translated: CASRPRAQSKSLSSYNEQFF. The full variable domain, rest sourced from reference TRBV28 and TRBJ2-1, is DVKVTQSSRYLVKRTGEKVFLECVQDMDHENMFWYRQDPGLGLRLIYFSYDVKMKEKGDIPEGYSVSREKKERFSLILESASTNQTSMYLCASRPRAQSKSLSSYNEQFFGPGTRLTVL.

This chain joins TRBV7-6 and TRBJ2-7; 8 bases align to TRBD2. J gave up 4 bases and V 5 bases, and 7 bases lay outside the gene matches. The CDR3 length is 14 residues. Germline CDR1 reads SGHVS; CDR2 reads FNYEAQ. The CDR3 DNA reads TGTGCCAGCAGCACCGGGGGGGCGGCGTACGAGCAGTACTTC. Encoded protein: CASSTGGAAYEQYF.

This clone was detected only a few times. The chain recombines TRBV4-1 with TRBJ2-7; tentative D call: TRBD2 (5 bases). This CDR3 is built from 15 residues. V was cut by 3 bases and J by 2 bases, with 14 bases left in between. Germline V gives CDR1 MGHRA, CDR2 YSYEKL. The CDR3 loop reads CASSQPRESPYEQYF. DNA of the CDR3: TGCGCCAGCAGCCAGCCCCGGGAAAGCCCCTACGAGCAGTACTTC.

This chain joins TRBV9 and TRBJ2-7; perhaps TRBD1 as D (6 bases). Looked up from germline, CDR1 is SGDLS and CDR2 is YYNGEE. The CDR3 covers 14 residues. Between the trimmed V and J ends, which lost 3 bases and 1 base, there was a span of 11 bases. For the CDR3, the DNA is TGTGCCAGCAGCGGCCGCAGGGGTTCCTACGAGCAGTACTTC. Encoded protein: CASSGRRGSYEQYF.

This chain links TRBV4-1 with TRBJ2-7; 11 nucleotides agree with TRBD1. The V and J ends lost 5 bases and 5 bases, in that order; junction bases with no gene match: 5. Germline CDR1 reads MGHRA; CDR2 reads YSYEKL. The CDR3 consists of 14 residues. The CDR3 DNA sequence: TGCGCCAGCAGCATTCGGACAGGGGGCGACGAGCAGTACTTC. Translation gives CASSIRTGGDEQYF.